The source of this T cell receptor beta chain is a study of beta chain features in type 1 diabetes (dated by TCRdb to 2016 to 2019). At the level of the whole study: Patients and healthy donors did not differ in mean age, gender distribution, total cell number or subset yield. Regulatory and stem cell-like memory subsets were isolated from only 8 patients and roughly eight healthy donors, whereas naive and central memory subsets came from all 30 or so donors. A total of roughly 100 million sorted cells were examined across all samples, and a strong correlation was observed between cell number per subset and RNA yield. The study compared the TCRB repertoires of sorted circulating CD4+ T cell subsets in recently diagnosed type 1 diabetes patients with those in matched healthy donors. Overall study outcomes, separate from this receptor: Patients with type 1 diabetes made fewer insertions and deleted more nucleotides at VDJ recombination sites, implying thymic rearrangement abnormalities. Naive, central memory and regulatory TCRB repertoires appeared to be more similar among patients than among healthy donors. Sequencing cDNA rather than genomic DNA could over-represent highly expressing activated cells, although activation and CD3 levels did not differ between groups. Because small numbers of individuals were included in the HLA sub-analyses, any influence of HLA type on TCRB rearrangement was left unresolved. Shorter templates might be favored by PCR, yet because patient and control samples were amplified and corrected together, any such skew would affect both groups equally. In all four CD4+ subsets, TCRB CDR3 length was moderately but significantly shorter in type 1 diabetes patients.

CDR1 and CDR2 are drawn from the germline V gene: SGHAT, FQNNGV. The junction shows trimming of 4 bases on V and 3 bases on J, and the gene matches do not reach 2 bases of it. The CDR3, from cysteine to phenylalanine, totals 13 residues. Only CDR3 DNA is held: 39 bases, read in frame from base 1. A single peripheral blood draw of approximately 100 mL on average was collected from each donor into heparinised tubes. Naive, central memory, regulatory and stem cell-like memory CD4+ T cells were sorted on a BD FACSAria II using a panel including CD45RO, CCR7, CD25, CD127, CD95 and CD27. A purity above 98% was achieved for all sorted populations. PBMCs were isolated immediately by Lymphoprep density gradient centrifugation and stained directly without culture. To minimize batch effects, samples were stained and sorted in pairs, one healthy donor with one patient per experiment. As regards this clone: Its antigen is still unknown. No qualities accompany the bases; no much larger clone lies one base away.

The entire amount of isolated RNA was reverse transcribed using the High Capacity cDNA Reverse Transcription Kit, so the sequenced TCRB transcripts were expressed ones. Deep immunoSEQ sequencing was applied to naive, central memory and regulatory T cell samples, giving an average of about 3.8 million total reads per sample. After sorted cells were lysed in RLT buffer, RNA was extracted with DNase-treated RNeasy Micro or Mini kits, with the choice depending on cell number. To prevent cross-contamination, each cell subset was processed individually, whereas patient and healthy donor samples were processed jointly. Using the immunoSEQ multiplex PCR, TCRB sequences were amplified from cDNA into 87-bp fragments spanning the CDR3 region. Sequencing of the amplicons was performed on the Illumina HiSeq platform. Per the source publication's procedure: Synthetic template baselines were used to correct PCR bias computationally, reads within Hamming distance 2 were collapsed, and singletons that could not be merged were discarded. By aligning reads against IMGT, V, D and J genes, CDR3 length, and insertions or deletions at six rearrangement sites were assigned. Within each subset, clonotype counts were normalized to sorted cell number, and only after that were true diversity and Gini coefficients computed with the tcR R package. The overlap coefficient, calculated on TCRB nucleotide sequences, was used to quantify repertoire sharing. Out-of-frame TCRB sequences from naive cells were analyzed as a proxy for the pre-selection repertoire. Imported from immuneACCESS, the table was reduced by TCRdb to in-frame sequences with V and J called. These copies leave out some clones; in studies compared against another copy, an unresolved V gene accounts for under half, and the cause of the remainder is not known. V, J and clone size were drawn from that table, and D and trimming were deduced from the DNA. The sample yields 550,000 to 850,000 clones; 10% to 15% were counted once. The ten largest clones add up to approximately 0.022% of the sample.

Sequences were obtained from naive CD4+ T cells from blood. According to the study, the label for this sample's cell subset or site signals: true naive CD4+ T cells. Recombination linked TRBV11-2 to TRBJ1-2; 7 bases in between match TRBD1. This receptor was taken from a man younger than 35 with type 1 diabetes. The nucleotide sequence is given as TGTGCCAGCAGCTCGCAGGGGGACTATGGCTACACCTTC. It translates as CASSSQGDYGYTF.